The 20 T cell receptor beta chains given below trace back to one sample, sequenced in a study of synovial regulatory T cells in juvenile arthritis (dated by TCRdb to between 2015 and 2016). The receptor library was made with the immunoSEQ multiplex PCR assay. Imported from immuneACCESS, the table was reduced by TCRdb to in-frame sequences with V and J called. These copies leave out some clones; in studies compared against another copy, an unresolved V gene accounts for under half, and the cause of the remainder is not known. This sample's table carries 2,000 to 2,500 clones. Just over 20% of the sample is taken by the ten largest. Synovial samples were synovial fluid collected alongside matched peripheral blood from each patient with active arthritis. The sample consisted of Treg cells from the synovium. These receptors were taken from a donor aged 2-35 years with juvenile idiopathic arthritis.

By frequency, this clone is medium-sized (0.01 to 0.1%). V usage is TRBV7-3 and J usage is TRBJ2-1; TCRdb lists TRBD2, though no DNA is available to test this call. This CDR3 spans 15 amino acids. No DNA was logged. The V gene's germline CDR1 is SGHTA and CDR2 FQGTGA. The CDR3 region is CASSLAGGPTNEQFF. Drawing the rest from reference TRBV7-3 and TRBJ2-1, the complete variable domain is GAGVSQTPSNKVTEKGKYVELRCDPISGHTALYWYRQSLGQGPEFLIYFQGTGAADDSGLPNDRFFAVRPEGSVSTLKIQRTERGDSAVYLCASSLAGGPTNEQFFGPGTRLTVL.

This clone shows up as medium-sized by frequency. The V and J genes are TRBV30 and TRBJ1-6; TCRdb returns TRBD1, unconfirmable since there is no DNA. The CDR3 consists of 15 residues. DNA was not recorded. CDR1 is GTSNPN and CDR2 is SVGIG in the germline V gene (reference sequence). CDR3 amino acids: CAWSRDSSYNSPLHF.

Considering frequency, this clone is medium-sized. The chain is built from TRBV15 and TRBJ2-2; TCRdb selects TRBD1, and the lack of DNA leaves this call unchecked. The CDR3 has 12 amino acids. No coding sequence is recorded. Germline lookup yields CDR1 LNHNV and CDR2 YYDKDF (reference sequence). CDR3 in amino acids: CATSTGAGELFF. The full variable domain, its missing parts supplied by reference TRBV15 and TRBJ2-2, is DAMVIQNPRYQVTQFGKPVTLSCSQTLNHNVMYWYQQKSSQAPKLLFHYYDKDFNNEADTPDNFQSRRPNTSFCFLDIRSPGLGDTAMYLCATSTGAGELFFGEGSRLTVL.

This clone counts as medium-sized by frequency. The chain joins TRBV11-2 to TRBJ2-7; the D gene TCRdb calls, TRBD1, cannot be checked with no DNA. The CDR3 has 14 residues. DNA was not recorded. Germline-derived CDR1 and CDR2 are SGHAT and FQNNGV. The chain's CDR3 is CASSFDPRQGEQYF.

This clone ranks as medium-sized in terms of frequency. The chain combines TRBV5-1 with TRBJ2-7; the TCRdb call, TRBD2, lacks DNA for checking. Germline V lookup: CDR1 SGHRS, CDR2 YFSETQ. CDR3 length: 14 residues. No nucleotide data were recorded. CDR3 residues: CASSLALAAYEQYF.

This clone is classed as medium-sized (0.01 to 0.1%) by frequency. The chain links TRBV6-5 to TRBJ2-7. The CDR3 consists of 14 residues. The DNA is unrecorded. Germline lookup yields CDR1 MNHEY and CDR2 SVGAGI. CDR3 residues: CASSSKGPAYEQYF.

This clone is identified as medium-sized from frequency. The chain combines TRBV6-5 with TRBJ1-5. This CDR3 comprises 12 residues. The record lacks a DNA sequence. Germline assignment: CDR1 MNHEY and CDR2 SVGAGI. CDR3 region: CASRESYQPQHF.

By frequency, this clone is medium-sized (0.01 to 0.1%). The J gene is TRBJ2-6, the V gene TRBV7-7. The CDR3 contains 18 residues. No DNA sequence is on record. Germline CDR1 reads SSHAT; CDR2 reads FNYEAQ (reference sequence). The CDR3 region is CASSRQLVPQSRANVLTF.

This clone is classed as medium-sized by frequency. The V gene is TRBV6-5, the J gene TRBJ1-1; TCRdb lists TRBD1, though no DNA is available to test this call. The length of the CDR3 is 14 residues. A DNA sequence was not provided. Germline V lookup: CDR1 MNHEY, CDR2 SVGAGI. The CDR3 loop reads CASSYLGQGPEAFF.

In terms of frequency, this clone is medium-sized. The V and J genes are TRBV5-4 and TRBJ2-1; the D gene TCRdb calls, TRBD2, cannot be checked with no DNA. The germline CDR1 and CDR2 sequences are SGHNT and YYREEE (reference sequence). The CDR3 spans 17 residues. No DNA is listed. CDR3 in amino acids: CASSPGGRTSGNNEQFF.

In terms of frequency, this clone is medium-sized (0.01 to 0.1%). V usage is TRBV10-3 and J usage is TRBJ1-1. This CDR3 has 14 residues. A DNA sequence was not provided. Looked up from germline, CDR1 is ENHRY and CDR2 is SYGVKD. CDR3 protein: CATGRVGMNTEAFF.

This clone is medium-sized by frequency. The chain links TRBV4-2 to TRBJ1-2. This CDR3 is 17 amino acids long. The entry carries no DNA sequence. CDR1 is LGHNA and CDR2 is YNFKEQ in the germline V gene. CDR3 loop: CASSLFGTTDGRYGYTF.

This clone is deemed medium-sized by its frequency. This chain uses TRBV9 with TRBJ2-3. Germline CDR1 and CDR2: SGDLS and YYNGEE. The CDR3 spans 13 residues. No DNA was logged. This CDR3 reads CASYGETTDTQYF.

This clone is medium-sized by frequency. The rearrangement links TRBV5-1 to TRBJ2-7; TCRdb's D call of TRBD2 is untestable without DNA. There are 17 residues in the CDR3. The DNA is not on file. Germline-derived CDR1 and CDR2 are SGHRS and YFSETQ. The chain's CDR3 is CASSFTLAGGSSYEQYF.

In terms of frequency, this clone is medium-sized (0.01 to 0.1%). V gene TRBV5-1 combines with J gene TRBJ2-1; TCRdb selects TRBD2, and the lack of DNA leaves this call unchecked. Per germline, CDR1 SGHRS and CDR2 YFSETQ. The CDR3 contains 16 residues. DNA for this receptor is not on file. The CDR3 sequence: CASSLGLAGGYNEQFF.

Judged by frequency, this clone is medium-sized (0.01 to 0.1%). The rearrangement joins TRBV6-1 to TRBJ2-5; TCRdb selects TRBD2, and the lack of DNA leaves this call unchecked. This CDR3 has 14 amino acids. The DNA is not on file. Germline lookup yields CDR1 MNHNS and CDR2 SASEGT. CDR3 sequence reads: CASSEGPGSETQYF.

This clone is labeled medium-sized based on frequency. The chain couples TRBV6-6 to TRBJ1-5; checking the TCRdb D call of TRBD1 is not possible without DNA. This CDR3 has 13 residues. The nucleotide record is missing. The germline gives CDR1 MNHNY, CDR2 SVGAGI (reference sequence). The CDR3: CASSYLQGQPQHF.

This clone is medium-sized (0.01 to 0.1%) by frequency. The V call is TRBV5-1, the J call TRBJ2-3; lacking DNA, the TRBD1 call made by TCRdb goes unchecked. This CDR3 has 14 residues. This entry has no DNA. The germline V gene has CDR1 SGHRS and CDR2 YFSETQ. The CDR3 region is CASSIGTSTDTQYF.

In terms of frequency, this clone is medium-sized. The chain recombines TRBV7-2 with TRBJ1-4; the D call of TRBD1 rests on TCRdb alone, since no DNA is present to check it. The germline gives CDR1 SGHTA, CDR2 FQGNSA. The CDR3 consists of 17 residues. No DNA accompanies this entry. This CDR3 reads CASSLGQGAGFREKLFF.

This clone is called medium-sized based on its frequency. The rearrangement joins TRBV29-1 to TRBJ2-1; TCRdb's assignment of TRBD2 cannot be checked, as there is no DNA. Germline CDR1 reads SQVTM; CDR2 reads ANQGSEA. The CDR3 sequence is 17 residues long. No DNA is listed. The CDR3 protein is CSADGLAGRSSYNEQFF.